These 8 T cell receptor beta chains came from one sample sequenced in a study of control samples from healthy donors and cancer patients. Libraries were prepared by immunoSEQ multiplex PCR; TCRdb keeps only in-frame clonotypes and omits some of them. The table has about 41,000 clones, around 94% seen once. Sequencing was done on a sample of blood. The receptors originated from a man aged 55 to 70 in good health.

V usage is TRBV3-1 (or the pseudogene TRBV3-2) and J usage is TRBJ2-4, with D maybe TRBD1 (5 bases). The germline V gene has CDR1 LGHDT and CDR2 YNNKEL (reference sequence). Between the trimmed V and J ends, which lost 3 bases and 13 bases, there was a span of 13 bases. This CDR3 has 12 amino acids. This CDR3 reads CASSHPDTPQYF. In DNA, the CDR3 is TGTGCCAGCAGCCACCCGGACACTCCACAGTACTTC.

Note on this clone: A junction boundary mismatches the germline segment, possibly from a read error. The gene calls are TRBV2 and TRBJ2-1; D unclear. This CDR3 is 13 amino acids long. Germline V gene lookup returns CDR1 SNHLY and CDR2 FYNNEI. The CDR3 nucleotides are TGTGCCAGTAGTGCAAAGGTCTACAATGAGCAGTTCTTC. Encoded protein: CASSAKVYNEQFF.

The V and J genes are TRBV27 and TRBJ1-5; D gene uncertain. Germline lookup yields CDR1 MNHEY and CDR2 SMNVEV (reference sequence). CDR3 size: 15 residues. Trimming took off 5 bases at V and 0 bases at J, with 11 bases between the two ends. This CDR3 reads CASSPDFASNQPQHF. In nucleotides, the CDR3 is TGTGCCAGCAGTCCGGACTTTGCTAGCAATCAGCCCCAGCATTTT.

This clone was detected once. CDR3 in DNA: TGTGCCAGTAGTATAGCTGGGCCGGACGAGCAGTACTTC. Its protein product is CASSIAGPDEQYF. The J gene is TRBJ2-7, the V gene TRBV19, with D uncertain. The germline CDR1 and CDR2 sequences are LNHDA and SQIVND (reference sequence). The CDR3 consists of 13 residues. Trimming removed 1 base from V and 5 bases from J, with 9 bases in between.

The chain links TRBV7-9 to TRBJ1-1; no clear D. The V gene lost 1 base and the J gene lost 6 bases, with 6 bases spanning the gap. Germline V lookup: CDR1 SEHNR, CDR2 FQNEAQ (reference sequence). This CDR3 is built from 12 residues. The CDR3 region has the DNA TGTGCCAGCAGCTTAGGGGGAGCTGAAGCTTTCTTT. Residues: CASSLGGAEAFF. Full variable domain (rest looked up from reference TRBV7-9 and TRBJ1-1): DTGVSQNPRHKITKRGQNVTFRCDPISEHNRLYWYRQTLGQGPEFLTYFQNEAQLEKSRLLSDRFSAERPKGSFSTLEIQRTEQGDSAMYLCASSLGGAEAFFGQGTRLTVV.

Of note for this clone: The junction does not match germline at one end; this may be a read error. The rearrangement joins TRBV19 to TRBJ2-3; D is perhaps TRBD2 (5 bases). The CDR3 extends over 13 amino acids. Germline V gene lookup returns CDR1 LNHDA and CDR2 SQIVND (reference sequence). The CDR3 DNA reads TGTGCCACAACGTTCGGGGTCACAGATACGCAGTACTTT. Protein: CATTFGVTDTQYF.

V usage is TRBV19 and J usage is TRBJ2-1; 7 positions match TRBD2. This CDR3 spans 13 amino acids. Germline CDR1 LNHDA, CDR2 SQIVND (reference sequence). Trimming took 7 bases from V and 3 from J; bases not matched to a gene: 3. The DNA of the CDR3 is TGTGCCAGTACAGCGGGGTACTACAATGAGCAGTTCTTC. It encodes CASTAGYYNEQFF. Full variable domain (remainder filled in from reference TRBV19 and TRBJ2-1): DGGITQSPKYLFRKEGQNVTLSCEQNLNHDAMYWYRQDPGQGLRLIYYSQIVNDFQKGDIAEGYSVSREKKESFPLTVTSAQKNPTAFYLCASTAGYYNEQFFGPGTRLTVL.

This clone was seen only once. The chain combines TRBV19 with TRBJ2-1; unclear D gene. The CDR3 loop spans 13 amino acids. The germline V gene has CDR1 LNHDA and CDR2 SQIVND (reference sequence). V was cut by 6 bases and J by 9 bases, with 15 bases left in between. CDR3 in amino acids: CASSPGSRGEQFF. DNA of the CDR3: TGTGCCAGTAGCCCCGGGTCCCGCGGTGAGCAGTTCTTC.